This T cell receptor beta chain was recovered during a study of T cell responses to AZD1222 COVID-19 vaccine. Profiled with immunoSEQ multiplex PCR; TCRdb holds only in-frame clones, not every one. The sample has roughly 130,000 clones, roughly 85% seen once; the top ten hold approximately 19%. The germline CDR1 and CDR2 sequences are SEHNR and FQNEAQ (reference sequence). Trimming shortened V by 2 bases and J by 4 bases, and 9 bases separated the two germline ends. The CDR3 length is 13 residues. The rearrangement uses TRBV7-9 and TRBJ2-7; D may be TRBD1 (5 bases). The TCR comes from an adult in good health. Sequencing was performed on peripheral blood, taken on day 0 of MenACWY control vaccination. DNA of the CDR3: TGTGCCAGCAGCTTAAAGGGGCGTTACGAGCAGTACTTC. It yields the protein CASSLKGRYEQYF.